The rows below give T cell receptor beta chains drawn from one sample of a study of blood T cells in healthy people across ages. TCRdb re-called the 5' RACE reads through MiXCR, storing one row per CDR3 protein. The repertoire holds hundreds of thousands of distinct CDR3 sequences, with around 30% as singletons. Sample: blood. The source of these receptors is a woman of 80 years or more in good health. Both conserved end residues are part of each CDR3. D genes are given only for firm matches. The size of a clone is reported for some rows only, either as once, few or many, or as a class for expanded clones.

TRBJ1-1 TRBV2 - - TGTGCCAGCAGTGATGTACGGGGCAGACTGCCCCAAAACACTGAAGCTTTCTTT CASSDVRGRLPQNTEAFF
TRBJ2-4 TRBV5-1 many - TGCGCCAGCAGCCCTCCAGCGGGCGCGGGCAACATTCAGTACTTC CASSPPAGAGNIQYF
TRBJ2-5 TRBV30 few TRBD2 TGTGCCTGCAGTGTAAGGCTAGCGGGGGGATCTGAGCAGTACTTC CACSVRLAGGSEQYF
TRBJ2-7 TRBV4-3 many TRBD1 TGCGCCAGCAGCCAACAGGACAGGTCCTTCTACGAGCAGTACTTC CASSQQDRSFYEQYF
TRBJ2-7 TRBV5-8 - - TGTGCCAGCAGCCCCCGGGCCAGATGGTACGAGCAGTACTTC CASSPRARWYEQYF
TRBJ2-3 TRBV7-8 many TRBD1 TGTGCCAGCAGCTTAGCGAACAGGGGTAGAACAGATACGCAGTATTTT CASSLANRGRTDTQYF
TRBJ1-1 TRBV3-1 - - TGTGCCAGCAGCACCCAACGGACAGAGGGAGCTTTCTTT CASSTQRTEGAFF
TRBJ1-1 TRBV12-3/TRBV12-4 many TRBD1 TGTGCCAGCAGACGACAGGGGGCTGAAGCTTTCTTT CASRRQGAEAFF
TRBJ2-1 TRBV20-1 many TRBD1 TGCAGTGCACTCCTGGGACAGATCTACAATGAGCAGTTCTTC CSALLGQIYNEQFF
TRBJ2-3 TRBV14 many - TGTGCCAGCAGCCAAGATATCTGGGGGCCCCAGAGGGATACGCAGTATTTT CASSQDIWGPQRDTQYF
TRBJ2-4 TRBV10-1 many - TGCGCCAGCAGTGAGTCGTCCGAAGCCAAAAACATTCAGTACTTC CASSESSEAKNIQYF
TRBJ1-2 TRBV5-1 - - TGCGCCAGCAGCATAACCGGGACAACCTCGATCTATGGCTACACCTTC CASSITGTTSIYGYTF
TRBJ2-2 TRBV18 - - TGTGCCAGCTCACCTAAAGGTTCAGGGGAGCTGTTTTTT CASSPKGSGELFF
TRBJ2-4 TRBV12-3/TRBV12-4 - TRBD1 TGTGCCAGCAGTTTAGCGCCGGGACAGGCCCTAGCCAAAAACATTCAGTACTTC CASSLAPGQALAKNIQYF
TRBJ1-5 TRBV5-6 - - TGTGCCAGCAGCGCGACCGGGCGCGGAAATCAGCCCCAGCATTTT CASSATGRGNQPQHF
TRBJ2-3 TRBV24-1 few - TGTGCCACCGCGCAAACTAGCACAGATACGCAGTATTTT CATAQTSTDTQYF
TRBJ2-1 TRBV20-1 many - TGCAGTGCCTCCGGGACACTCTACAATGAGCAGTTCTTC CSASGTLYNEQFF
TRBJ2-1 TRBV2 few - TGTGCCAGCAGTGGCGAAGGAGGGGTCTCCTACAATGAGCAGTTCTTC CASSGEGGVSYNEQFF
TRBJ2-1 TRBV10-3 many TRBD1 TGTGCCATCAGTGAGGCCATTGCAGGGGGCATCTACAATGAGCAGTTCTTC CAISEAIAGGIYNEQFF
TRBJ1-2 TRBV13 - - TGTGCCAGCAGCTTAAAAACGGGGGGCTTCTATGGCTACACCTTC CASSLKTGGFYGYTF
TRBJ1-2 TRBV14 - - TGTGCCAGCAGCCAAGTCGCGGGGCTCTATGGCTACACCTTC CASSQVAGLYGYTF
TRBJ2-5 TRBV4-1 many - TGCGCCAGCAGCCGGAAACAGGGTAATGTAGAGACCCAGTACTTC CASSRKQGNVETQYF
TRBJ1-2 TRBV12-3/TRBV12-4 many - TGTGCCAGCAGTTTAGGATCCTTGAGGGGCTATGGCTACACCTTC CASSLGSLRGYGYTF
TRBJ2-1 TRBV20-1 many TRBD2 TGCAGTGCCAGAGGAGCGGGGGGGCGCAATGAGCAGTTCTTC CSARGAGGRNEQFF
TRBJ2-2 TRBV12-3/TRBV12-4 - TRBD2 TGTGCCAGCAGTTTAGCTCCCCTCGCATCGGTAGCGGGGTCACTGTTTTTT CASSLAPLASVAGSLFF
TRBJ2-1 TRBV20-1 many - TGCAGTGCTAGAGATAGCCGGCTACGGCTAATTGGGCAGTTCTTC CSARDSRLRLIGQFF